This TCR beta chain was identified in a study of T cell repertoires in cytomegalovirus infection. Background on the study: Indications of both CMV infection and matching HLA type were provided by public TCR beta signatures. Study-level findings and limits: Dominating the ex vivo response were HLA-C-restricted CMV-specific TCR beta clonotypes.

TCRdb recomputed calls from the reads with MiXCR, one row per CDR3 protein. In the table there are a few hundred thousand distinct CDR3 sequences, about 39% of which are singletons. As for this clonotype: Its matching antigen is unknown.

Trimming removed 1 base from V and 6 bases from J; junction bases left unmatched: 4. The V gene's germline CDR1 is SGHTA and CDR2 FQGNSA. The CDR3 covers 16 residues. The sequence derives from a human donor in good health (CMV status not recorded). Some clones in this sample may be carry-over from other donors' samples. The sequencing here drew on cultured PBMCs, taken from culture after CMV antigen stimulation. The rearrangement uses TRBV7-2 and TRBJ2-2; 11 nucleotides agree with TRBD2. The CDR3 reads CASSLVGSGGAGELFF. The DNA for the CDR3 is TGTGCCAGCAGCTTAGTGGGTAGCGGGGGGGCCGGGGAGCTGTTTTTT.